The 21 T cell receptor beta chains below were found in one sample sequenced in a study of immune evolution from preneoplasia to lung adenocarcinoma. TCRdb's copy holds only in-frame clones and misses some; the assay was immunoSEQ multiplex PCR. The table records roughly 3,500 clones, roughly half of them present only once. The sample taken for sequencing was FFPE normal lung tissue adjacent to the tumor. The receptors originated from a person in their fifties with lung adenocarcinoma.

The CDR3 spells CAISELGGPQGNQPQHF. The CDR3 region has the DNA TGTGCCATCAGTGAGCTGGGGGGACCCCAGGGTAATCAGCCCCAGCATTTT. This chain joins TRBV10-3 and TRBJ1-5, with a weak D call TRBD1 (5 bases). V gave up 2 bases and J gave up 4 bases, with 18 bases separating them. The CDR3 runs 17 residues. Germline CDR1 reads ENHRY; CDR2 reads SYGVKD.

The CDR3 spells CASILSGAGNTEAFF. The DNA of the CDR3 is TGTGCCAGCATCTTATCAGGGGCGGGGAACACTGAAGCTTTCTTT. The chain couples TRBV27 to TRBJ1-1; weak D call: TRBD1 (6 bases). Germline V gene data show CDR1 as MNHEY and CDR2 as SMNVEV (reference sequence). The CDR3 totals 15 residues. Trimming cost V 7 bases and J 1 base, with 16 bases left between them.

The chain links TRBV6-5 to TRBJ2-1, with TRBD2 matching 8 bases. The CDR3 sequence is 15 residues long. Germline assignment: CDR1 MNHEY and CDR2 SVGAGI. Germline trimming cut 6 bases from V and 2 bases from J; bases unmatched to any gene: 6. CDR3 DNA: TGTGCCAGCAGGGTTATAGCGGGAACCTACAATGAGCAGTTCTTC. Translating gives CASRVIAGTYNEQFF.

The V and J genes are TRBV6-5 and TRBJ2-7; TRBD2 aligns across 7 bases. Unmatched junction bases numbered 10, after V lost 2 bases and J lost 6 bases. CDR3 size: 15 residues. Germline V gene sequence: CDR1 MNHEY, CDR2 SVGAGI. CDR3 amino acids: CASSYGGEGEVEQYF. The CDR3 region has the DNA TGTGCCAGCAGTTACGGGGGGGAAGGGGAAGTCGAGCAGTACTTC.

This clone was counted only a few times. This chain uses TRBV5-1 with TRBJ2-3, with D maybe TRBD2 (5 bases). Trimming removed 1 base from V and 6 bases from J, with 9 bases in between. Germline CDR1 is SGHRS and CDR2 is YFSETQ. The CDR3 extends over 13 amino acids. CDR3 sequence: CASSLTRLDTQYF. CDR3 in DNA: TGCGCCAGCAGCTTGACTAGATTGGATACGCAGTATTTT.

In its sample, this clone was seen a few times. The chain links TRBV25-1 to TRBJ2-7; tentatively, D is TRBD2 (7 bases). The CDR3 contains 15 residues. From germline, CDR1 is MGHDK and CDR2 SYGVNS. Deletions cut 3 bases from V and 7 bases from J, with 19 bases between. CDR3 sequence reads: CASSDRTRKQGEQYF. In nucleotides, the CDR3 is TGTGCCAGCAGTGACAGGACTAGGAAACAGGGTGAGCAGTACTTC.

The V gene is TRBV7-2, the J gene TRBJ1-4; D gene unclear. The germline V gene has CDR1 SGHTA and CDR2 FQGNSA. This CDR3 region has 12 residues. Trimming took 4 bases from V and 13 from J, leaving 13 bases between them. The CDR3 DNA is TGTGCCAGCAGCTCCATCGCGGGTTCACTGTTTTTT. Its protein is CASSSIAGSLFF.

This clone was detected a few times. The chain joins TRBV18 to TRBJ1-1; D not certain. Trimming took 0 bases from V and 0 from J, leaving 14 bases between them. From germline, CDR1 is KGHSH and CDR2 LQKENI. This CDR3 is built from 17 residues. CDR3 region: CASSPPSAVRMNTEAFF. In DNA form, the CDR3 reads TGTGCCAGCTCACCACCGTCAGCCGTTAGAATGAACACTGAAGCTTTCTTT.

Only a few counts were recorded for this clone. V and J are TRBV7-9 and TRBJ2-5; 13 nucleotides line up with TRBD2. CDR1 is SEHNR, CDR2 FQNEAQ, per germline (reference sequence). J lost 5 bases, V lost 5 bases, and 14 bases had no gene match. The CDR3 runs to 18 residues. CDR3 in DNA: TGTGCCAGCAGCATAGGACTAGCGGGAGTGATGGTTCTGGAGACCCAGTACTTC. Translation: CASSIGLAGVMVLETQYF.

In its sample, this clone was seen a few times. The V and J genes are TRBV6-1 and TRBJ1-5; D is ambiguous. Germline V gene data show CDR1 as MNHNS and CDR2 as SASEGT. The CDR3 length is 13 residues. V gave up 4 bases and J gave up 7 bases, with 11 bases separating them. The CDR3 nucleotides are TGTGCCAGCAGTGTGGGCGTCCAGCAGCCCCAGCATTTT. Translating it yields CASSVGVQQPQHF.

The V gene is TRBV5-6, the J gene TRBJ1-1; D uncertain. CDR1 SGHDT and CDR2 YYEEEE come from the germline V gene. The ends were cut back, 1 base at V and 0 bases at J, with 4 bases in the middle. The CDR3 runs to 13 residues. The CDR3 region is CASSLIVNTEAFF. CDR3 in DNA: TGTGCCAGCAGCTTGATAGTGAACACTGAAGCTTTCTTT.

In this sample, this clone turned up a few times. The CDR3 here is CAISPRGGNSNQPQHF. The DNA for the CDR3 is TGTGCCATCAGCCCTCGCGGGGGGAATAGCAATCAGCCCCAGCATTTT. J is TRBJ1-5 and V is TRBV10-3, with D possibly matching TRBD1 (5 bases). The CDR3 extends over 16 amino acids. V lost 6 bases to trimming and J lost 0 bases, with 15 bases between them. Germline V gene lookup returns CDR1 ENHRY and CDR2 SYGVKD.

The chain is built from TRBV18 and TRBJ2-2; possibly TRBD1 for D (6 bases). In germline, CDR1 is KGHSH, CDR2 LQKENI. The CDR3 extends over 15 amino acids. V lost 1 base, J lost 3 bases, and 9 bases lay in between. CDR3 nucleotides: TGTGCCAGCTCACCACTGACAGGAGACACCGGGGAGCTGTTTTTT. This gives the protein CASSPLTGDTGELFF. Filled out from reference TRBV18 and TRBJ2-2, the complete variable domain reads NAGVMQNPRHLVRRRGQEARLRCSPMKGHSHVYWYRQLPEEGLKFMVYLQKENIIDESGMPKERFSAEFPKEGPSILRIQQVVRGDSAAYFCASSPLTGDTGELFFGEGSRLTVL.

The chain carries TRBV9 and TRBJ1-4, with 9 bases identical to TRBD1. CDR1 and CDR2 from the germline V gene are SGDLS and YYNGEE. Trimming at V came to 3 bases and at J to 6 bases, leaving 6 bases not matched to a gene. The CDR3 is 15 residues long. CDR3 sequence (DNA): TGTGCCAGCAGCGAGGGGGACAGGGCGGATGAAAAACTGTTTTTT. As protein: CASSEGDRADEKLFF.

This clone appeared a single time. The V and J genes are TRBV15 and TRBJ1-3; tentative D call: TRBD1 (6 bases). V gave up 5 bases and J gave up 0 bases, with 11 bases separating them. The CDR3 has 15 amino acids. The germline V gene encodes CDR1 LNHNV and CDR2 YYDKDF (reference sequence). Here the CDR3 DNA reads TGTGCCACCAGCGGACAGCTCTACTCTGGAAACACCATATATTTT. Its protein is CATSGQLYSGNTIYF.

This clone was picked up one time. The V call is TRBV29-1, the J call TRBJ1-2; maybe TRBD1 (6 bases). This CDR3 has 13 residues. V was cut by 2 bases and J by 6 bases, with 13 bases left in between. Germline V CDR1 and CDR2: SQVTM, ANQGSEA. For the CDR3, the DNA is TGCAGCGTTGAAACGGGGGGCATCCATGGCTACACCTTC. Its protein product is CSVETGGIHGYTF.

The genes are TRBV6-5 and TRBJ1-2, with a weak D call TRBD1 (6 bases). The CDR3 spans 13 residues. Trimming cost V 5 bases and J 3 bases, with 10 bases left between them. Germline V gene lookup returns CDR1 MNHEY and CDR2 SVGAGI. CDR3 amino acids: CASSTGKDYGYTF. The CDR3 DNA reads TGTGCCAGCAGTACAGGGAAGGACTATGGCTACACCTTC.

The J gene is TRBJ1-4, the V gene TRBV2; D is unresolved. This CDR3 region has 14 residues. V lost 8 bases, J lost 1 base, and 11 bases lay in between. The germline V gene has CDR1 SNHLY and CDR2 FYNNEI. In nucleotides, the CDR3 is TGTGCCAGCCAGCTGGCAGAAACTAATGAAAAACTGTTTTTT. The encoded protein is CASQLAETNEKLFF.

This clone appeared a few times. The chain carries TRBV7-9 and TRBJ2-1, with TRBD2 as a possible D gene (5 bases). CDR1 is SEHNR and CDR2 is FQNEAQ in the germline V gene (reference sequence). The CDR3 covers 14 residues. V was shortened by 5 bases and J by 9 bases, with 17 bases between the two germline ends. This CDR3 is CASSLSSLRVEQFF. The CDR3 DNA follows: TGTGCCAGCAGCCTATCATCTTTGAGGGTTGAGCAGTTCTTC.

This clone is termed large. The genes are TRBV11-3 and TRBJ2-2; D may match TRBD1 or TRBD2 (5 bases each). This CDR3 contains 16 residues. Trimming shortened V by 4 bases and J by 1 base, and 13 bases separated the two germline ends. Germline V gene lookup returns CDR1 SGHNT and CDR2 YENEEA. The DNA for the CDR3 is TGTGCCAGCAGCTCGCGAGGGACCCAGAACACCGGGGAGCTGTTTTTT. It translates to CASSSRGTQNTGELFF.

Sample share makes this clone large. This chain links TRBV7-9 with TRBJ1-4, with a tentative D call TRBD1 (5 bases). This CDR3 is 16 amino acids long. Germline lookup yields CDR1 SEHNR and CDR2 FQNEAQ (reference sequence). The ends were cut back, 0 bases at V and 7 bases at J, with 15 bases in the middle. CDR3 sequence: CASSLALRGDREKLFF. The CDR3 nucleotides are TGTGCCAGCAGCTTAGCGTTAAGAGGGGATCGTGAAAAACTGTTTTTT.